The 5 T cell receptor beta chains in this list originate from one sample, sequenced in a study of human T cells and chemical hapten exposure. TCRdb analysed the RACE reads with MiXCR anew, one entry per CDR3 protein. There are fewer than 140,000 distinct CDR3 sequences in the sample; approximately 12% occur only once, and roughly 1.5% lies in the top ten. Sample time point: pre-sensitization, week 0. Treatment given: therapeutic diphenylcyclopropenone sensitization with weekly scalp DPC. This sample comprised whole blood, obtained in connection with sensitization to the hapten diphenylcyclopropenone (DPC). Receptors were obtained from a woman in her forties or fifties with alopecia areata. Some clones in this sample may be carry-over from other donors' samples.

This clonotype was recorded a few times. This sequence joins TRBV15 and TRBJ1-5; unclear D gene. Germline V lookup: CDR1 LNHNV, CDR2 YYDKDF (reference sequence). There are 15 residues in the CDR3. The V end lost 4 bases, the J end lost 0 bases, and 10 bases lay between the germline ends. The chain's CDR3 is CATSIFGLSNQPQHF. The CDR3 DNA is TGTGCCACCAGCATCTTTGGCCTTAGCAATCAGCCCCAGCATTTT.

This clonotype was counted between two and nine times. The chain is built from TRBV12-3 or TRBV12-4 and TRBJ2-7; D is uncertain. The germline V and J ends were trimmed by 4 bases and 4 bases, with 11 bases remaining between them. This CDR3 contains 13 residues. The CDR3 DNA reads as TGTGCCAGCAGTTCCTCGATCCAATACGAGCAGTACTTC. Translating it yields CASSSSIQYEQYF.

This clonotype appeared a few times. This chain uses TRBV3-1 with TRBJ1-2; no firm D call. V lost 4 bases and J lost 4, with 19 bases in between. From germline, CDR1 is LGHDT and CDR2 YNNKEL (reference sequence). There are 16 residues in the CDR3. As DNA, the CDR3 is TGTGCCAGCAGCCCCTACGCCCAAGACAAGGGCTATGGCTACACCTTC. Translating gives CASSPYAQDKGYGYTF.

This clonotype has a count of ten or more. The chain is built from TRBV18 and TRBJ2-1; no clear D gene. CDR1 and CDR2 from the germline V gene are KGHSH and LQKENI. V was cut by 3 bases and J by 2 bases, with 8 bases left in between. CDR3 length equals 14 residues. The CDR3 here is CASSPRVAYNEQFF. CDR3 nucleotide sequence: TGTGCCAGCTCACCCAGAGTAGCCTACAATGAGCAGTTCTTC. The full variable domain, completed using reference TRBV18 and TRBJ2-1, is NAGVMQNPRHLVRRRGQEARLRCSPMKGHSHVYWYRQLPEEGLKFMVYLQKENIIDESGMPKERFSAEFPKEGPSILRIQQVVRGDSAAYFCASSPRVAYNEQFFGPGTRLTVL.

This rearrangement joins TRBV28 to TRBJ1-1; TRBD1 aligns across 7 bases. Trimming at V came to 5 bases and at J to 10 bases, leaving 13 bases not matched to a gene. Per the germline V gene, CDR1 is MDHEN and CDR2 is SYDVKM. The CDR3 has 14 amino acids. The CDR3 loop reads CASSRTSGGASAFF. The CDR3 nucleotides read TGTGCCAGCAGTCGGACATCAGGGGGGGCTTCAGCTTTCTTT. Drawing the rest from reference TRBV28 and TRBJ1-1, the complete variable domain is DVKVTQSSRYLVKRTGEKVFLECVQDMDHENMFWYRQDPGLGLRLIYFSYDVKMKEKGDIPEGYSVSREKKERFSLILESASTNQTSMYLCASSRTSGGASAFFGQGTRLTVV.